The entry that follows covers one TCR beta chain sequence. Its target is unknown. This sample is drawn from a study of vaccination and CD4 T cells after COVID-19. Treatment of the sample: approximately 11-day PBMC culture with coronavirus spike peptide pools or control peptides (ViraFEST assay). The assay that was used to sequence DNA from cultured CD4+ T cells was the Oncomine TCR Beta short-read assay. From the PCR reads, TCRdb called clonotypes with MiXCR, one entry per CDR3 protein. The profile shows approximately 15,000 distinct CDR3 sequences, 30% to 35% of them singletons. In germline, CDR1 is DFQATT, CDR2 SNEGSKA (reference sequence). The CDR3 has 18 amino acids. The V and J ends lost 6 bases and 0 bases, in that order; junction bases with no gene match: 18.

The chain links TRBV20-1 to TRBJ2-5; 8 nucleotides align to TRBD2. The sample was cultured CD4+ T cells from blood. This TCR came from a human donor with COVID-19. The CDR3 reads CSASPSGGPTKYQETQYF. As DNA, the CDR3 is TGCAGTGCCAGCCCGAGCGGGGGCCCTACGAAGTACCAAGAGACCCAGTACTTC.